The sequence of this T cell receptor (beta chain) was determined in a study of molecular identifiers for immune sequencing clone quantification. TCRdb re-analysed the PCR reads in MiXCR, keeping a single row per CDR3 protein. Among about 330,000 distinct CDR3 sequences listed, roughly 24% were seen once. With regard to this clonotype: One end of the junction varies from germline; a read error may be responsible.

This CDR3 comprises 14 residues. Germline CDR1 MNHEY, CDR2 SVGEGT. The TCR originated in a human donor in good health. Some libraries in this study had Jurkat cell RNA spiked in. This chain links TRBV6-2 or TRBV6-3 with TRBJ2-1; 8 bases are a match to TRBD1. The sequenced sample consisted of naive CD8+ T cells from blood, with Jurkat cell RNA spiked in. The sample's subset: FACS-sorted CD8+CD4-CCR7+CD45RA+ naive T cells. The CDR3 DNA is TGTGCCCGCAGACCCCGGGACAGGTTATTCGAGCAGTTCTTC. Translation: CARRPRDRLFEQFF.